This T cell receptor beta chain was captured by sequencing in a study of CD8 T cells in ankylosing spondylitis. Study results and limitations: Significantly higher representation of disease-linked clones was reported for matched ankylosing spondylitis synovial fluid. What seemed typical of ankylosing spondylitis blood was a TCR beta motif built from about 8 highly homologous variants. Several of the motif variants were reported before in synovial fluid and blood from reactive arthritis.

A quantitative 5'-RACE method, one with molecular barcodes, was used to make TCR beta libraries. TCRdb fed the 5' RACE reads into MiXCR, producing one record per CDR3 protein. The sample holds 250,000 to 300,000 distinct CDR3 sequences, around 20% seen once. The sample holds a few counts of this clonotype. Its antigen is as yet unknown. The CDR3 is 16 residues long. CDR1 and CDR2 (germline): MNHEY, SVGAGI. Germline trimming cut 4 bases from V and 3 bases from J; bases unmatched to any gene: 11. The chain carries TRBV6-5 and TRBJ1-1; 7 positions agree with TRBD1. This TCR was recovered from a male donor with ankylosing spondylitis or in good health (not recorded which). Sequencing was done on a sample of blood, either unsorted or a sorted T cell fraction (not recorded which). CDR3 nucleotides: TGTGCCAGCAGTTCCAACCGGCGGGACAGATACACTGAAGCTTTCTTT. Its translation is CASSSNRRDRYTEAFF.